This passage covers 9 T cell receptor beta chains from one sample sequenced in a study of T cells in narcolepsy. Only in-frame clones appear in the TCRdb table, and some are missing; sequencing was by immunoSEQ multiplex PCR. The sample lists tens of thousands of clones, approximately 85% occurring once. Sequencing input: CD45RA- memory CD4+ T cells from PBMCs. The receptors originated from a human donor with narcolepsy.

The rearrangement uses TRBV11-2 and TRBJ1-6; no clear D gene. In germline, CDR1 is SGHAT, CDR2 FQNNGV. The CDR3 totals 13 residues. Deletions cut 2 bases from V and 7 bases from J, with 6 bases between. The CDR3 sequence is CASSLIRNSPLHF. In DNA form, the CDR3 reads TGTGCCAGCAGCTTAATCCGAAATTCACCCCTCCACTTT.

This chain links TRBV10-3 with TRBJ1-1; D is perhaps TRBD1 (5 bases). The CDR3 consists of 13 residues. Germline V gene sequence: CDR1 ENHRY, CDR2 SYGVKD. V lost 6 bases to trimming and J lost 4 bases, with 12 bases between them. Here the CDR3 DNA reads TGTGCCATCAGCGAAGGGACTTTCACTGAAGCTTTCTTT. It translates to CAISEGTFTEAFF.

This chain uses TRBV30 with TRBJ2-5; 15 bases match TRBD2. The CDR3 length is 16 residues. Germline V CDR1 and CDR2: GTSNPN, SVGIG (reference sequence). The ends lost 3 bases at V and 10 bases at J; junction bases unmatched: 12. The CDR3 region has the DNA TGTGCCTGGAGGGCCCAGGGACTAGCGGGGGGAGGGGGCCAGTACTTC. Protein: CAWRAQGLAGGGGQYF.

This clone occurred once. V and J are TRBV5-1 and TRBJ2-5; D is ambiguous. Germline CDR1 and CDR2: SGHRS and YFSETQ. This CDR3 is built from 13 residues. Trimming removed 7 bases at V and 1 base at J, with 11 bases between. CDR3 bases: TGCGCCAGCTCTCTGGATATCCAAGAGACCCAGTACTTC. Encoded protein: CASSLDIQETQYF.

V gene TRBV4-3 combines with J gene TRBJ1-2; D remains ambiguous. Trimming removed 1 base from V and 6 bases from J, with 12 bases in between. CDR3 length equals 14 residues. The germline V gene has CDR1 LGHNA and CDR2 YSLEER. The CDR3 loop reads CASSQGSGRDGYTF. DNA for the CDR3: TGCGCCAGCAGCCAAGGCAGCGGACGGGATGGCTACACCTTC.

This rearrangement joins TRBV4-2 to TRBJ1-2; D is ambiguous. This CDR3 has 13 amino acids. The germline V gene has CDR1 LGHNA and CDR2 YNFKEQ. The V and J ends lost 0 bases and 8 bases respectively, with 10 bases between them. The CDR3 region has the DNA TGTGCCAGCAGCCAAGAATCCGGTCGGGGCTACACCTTC. Residues: CASSQESGRGYTF.

This chain joins TRBV5-6 and TRBJ1-1, with a weak D call TRBD1 (5 bases). V shed 1 base and J shed 2 bases, with 18 bases lying between them. Germline assignment: CDR1 SGHDT and CDR2 YYEEEE. This CDR3 has 17 residues. CDR3 sequence: CASSLWTSDWGNTEAFF. As DNA, the CDR3 is TGTGCCAGCAGCTTGTGGACAAGTGATTGGGGAAACACTGAAGCTTTCTTT.

The chain combines TRBV15 with TRBJ2-5, with D maybe TRBD1 (6 bases). Looked up from germline, CDR1 is LNHNV and CDR2 is YYDKDF (reference sequence). This CDR3 has 12 residues. The ends were cut back, 0 bases at V and 7 bases at J, with 6 bases in the middle. The CDR3 sequence is CATSREDRTQYF. The CDR3 region has the DNA TGTGCCACCAGCAGAGAGGACAGGACCCAGTACTTC.

This clone is a singleton in its sample. The chain employs TRBV30 and TRBJ1-1, with a weak D call TRBD1 (6 bases). The V gene's germline CDR1 is GTSNPN and CDR2 SVGIG (reference sequence). This CDR3 is built from 12 residues. V was clipped by 2 bases and J by 6 bases, with 10 bases between them. The CDR3 here is CAWSIGGAEAFF. Written as DNA, the CDR3 is TGTGCCTGGAGTATCGGGGGCGCTGAAGCTTTCTTT.